Following are 29 T cell receptor beta chains from one sample sequenced in a study of blood T cell repertoires in COVID-19. The repertoire was sequenced with immunoSEQ multiplex PCR; TCRdb's copy has only in-frame clones and lacks some. The table lists some 150,000 clones, about nine tenths of them singletons. The material sequenced was peripheral blood. These receptors were taken from a woman between 45 and 60 years old with acute or convalescent COVID-19.

The genes are TRBV5-1 and TRBJ1-2; TRBD1 is a possible D gene (5 bases). Germline CDR1 SGHRS, CDR2 YFSETQ. The CDR3 is 15 residues long. Trimming removed 4 bases at V and 4 bases at J, with 17 bases between. The CDR3 here is CASSPFHQQGYGYTF. CDR3 DNA: TGCGCCAGCAGCCCTTTCCACCAGCAGGGCTATGGCTACACCTTC.

This chain connects TRBV5-1 to TRBJ2-7; 9 bases match TRBD2. The CDR3 has 17 residues. V shed 0 bases, J shed 2 bases, and the junction held 9 bases outside the gene matches. Germline assignment: CDR1 SGHRS and CDR2 YFSETQ. The CDR3 protein is CASSLETSGPRAYEQYF. CDR3 sequence (DNA): TGCGCCAGCAGCTTGGAAACTAGCGGGCCCCGGGCCTACGAGCAGTACTTC.

The gene calls are TRBV6-6 and TRBJ1-1, with a possible D match to TRBD1 (5 bases). The V gene's germline CDR1 is MNHNY and CDR2 SVGAGI (reference sequence). CDR3 length: 12 amino acids. Between the trimmed V and J ends, which lost 6 bases and 3 bases, there was a span of 8 bases. In DNA form, the CDR3 reads TGTGCCAGCAGGGCGGGGGACACTGAAGCTTTCTTT. This codes for CASRAGDTEAFF.

V and J are TRBV18 and TRBJ1-1; tentatively, D is TRBD1 (6 bases). CDR3 length: 13 residues. Germline CDR1 and CDR2: KGHSH and LQKENI. Trimming removed 5 bases from V and 1 base from J, with 8 bases in between. For the CDR3, the DNA is TGTGCCAGCTCAGCGGACAGGAACACTGAAGCTTTCTTT. This translates into CASSADRNTEAFF.

The chain recombines TRBV7-9 with TRBJ2-6; 7 nucleotides align to TRBD1. V lost 4 bases and J lost 11; bases outside the gene matches: 14. This CDR3 spans 16 amino acids. Germline CDR1 and CDR2: SEHNR and FQNEAQ (reference sequence). CDR3 bases: TGTGCCAGCAGCTCGCGTCCTGGGGACAGCCAAGACGTCCTGACTTTC. Protein: CASSSRPGDSQDVLTF.

The chain is built from TRBV6-2 or TRBV6-3 and TRBJ1-2; 12 positions match TRBD1. CDR1 and CDR2 from the germline V gene are MNHEY and SVGEGT. This CDR3 is built from 19 residues. The junction had 15 bases not matched to a gene; V was cut back by 3 bases and J by 4 bases. CDR3 bases: TGTGCCAGCAGTTATATGGAGGGACAGGGGGCGCGAAGAATCTATGGCTACACCTTC. Translated: CASSYMEGQGARRIYGYTF.

The CDR3 sequence: CASSFTGSYNEQFF. Written as DNA, the CDR3 is TGTGCCAGCAGCTTCACAGGCTCCTACAATGAGCAGTTCTTC. The chain carries TRBV5-6 and TRBJ2-1, with D possibly matching TRBD1 (5 bases). V was pared by 2 bases and J by 0 bases, with 6 bases between. In germline, CDR1 is SGHDT, CDR2 YYEEEE. This CDR3 has 14 amino acids.

The chain carries TRBV3-1 (or the pseudogene TRBV3-2) and TRBJ2-7; weak D call: TRBD2 (5 bases). This CDR3 has 13 amino acids. V was pared by 8 bases and J by 3 bases, with 14 bases between. Per the germline V gene, CDR1 is LGHDT and CDR2 is YNNKEL (reference sequence). The CDR3 sequence is CASALSGIYEQYF. CDR3 in DNA: TGTGCCAGCGCTCTCTCGGGGATCTACGAGCAGTACTTC.

The CDR3: CASSSISGGEADTQYF. CDR3 DNA sequence: TGTGCCAGCAGCTCCATTAGCGGGGGGGAGGCAGATACGCAGTATTTT. V gene TRBV9 combines with J gene TRBJ2-3; 11 positions agree with TRBD2. The CDR3 spans 16 residues. CDR1 and CDR2 (germline): SGDLS, YYNGEE. V lost 4 bases, J lost 4 bases, and 8 bases stayed unmatched.

The V and J genes are TRBV18 and TRBJ2-2; TRBD1 agrees at 7 bases. The CDR3 length is 15 residues. Trimming removed 8 bases from V and 0 bases from J; junction bases left unmatched: 6. The germline V gene encodes CDR1 KGHSH and CDR2 LQKENI. The CDR3 DNA follows: TGTGCCAGCCCGACAGGGAATTCGAACACCGGGGAGCTGTTTTTT. Amino acids: CASPTGNSNTGELFF.

The chain employs TRBV9 and TRBJ2-3, with 7 positions matching TRBD2. Trimming took 4 bases from V and 1 from J; bases not matched to a gene: 3. Germline CDR1 is SGDLS and CDR2 is YYNGEE. The CDR3 is made up of 14 amino acids. The CDR3 region is CASSLTSGTDTQYF. DNA for the CDR3: TGTGCCAGCAGCCTCACTAGCGGCACAGATACGCAGTATTTT.

V is TRBV3-1 (or the pseudogene TRBV3-2) and J is TRBJ2-5, with D unclear. CDR1 and CDR2 from the germline V gene are LGHDT and YNNKEL (reference sequence). The V gene lost 4 bases and the J gene lost 2 bases, with 11 bases spanning the gap. This CDR3 comprises 14 residues. CDR3 loop: CASSPRLVQETQYF. CDR3 DNA: TGTGCCAGCAGCCCCAGACTGGTACAAGAGACCCAGTACTTC.

V and J are TRBV5-1 and TRBJ1-2; tentative D call: TRBD1 (6 bases). V lost 8 bases and J lost 7, with 15 bases in between. The length of the CDR3 is 12 residues. In germline, CDR1 is SGHRS, CDR2 YFSETQ. The CDR3 nucleotides read TGCGCCAGTAGCACAGGGTTGGCTGGCTACACCTTC. This sequence encodes CASSTGLAGYTF. Full variable domain (missing parts from reference TRBV5-1 and TRBJ1-2): KAGVTQTPRYLIKTRGQQVTLSCSPISGHRSVSWYQQTPGQGLQFLFEYFSETQRNKGNFPGRFSGRQFSNSRSEMNVSTLELGDSALYLCASSTGLAGYTFGSGTRLTVV.

The chain recombines TRBV11-2 with TRBJ1-2; no reliable D call. CDR1 and CDR2 (germline): SGHAT, FQNNGV. CDR3 length: 14 residues. V was trimmed by 5 bases and J by 5 bases, leaving 15 bases between them. The CDR3: CASSPRPGGYGYTF. CDR3 coding DNA: TGTGCCAGCAGCCCTCGCCCCGGTGGTTATGGCTACACCTTC.

The chain employs TRBV7-7 and TRBJ2-5, with unresolved D. The CDR3 consists of 14 residues. Trimming removed 5 bases at V and 2 bases at J, with 12 bases between. Germline V lookup: CDR1 SSHAT, CDR2 FNYEAQ (reference sequence). The CDR3 nucleotides are TGTGCCAGCAGCCCGGTGAGCGAACAAGAGACCCAGTACTTC. This gives the protein CASSPVSEQETQYF. Together with reference TRBV7-7 and TRBJ2-5, the CDR3 gives the full variable domain: GAGVSQSPRYKVTKRGQDVTLRCDPISSHATLYWYQQALGQGPEFLTYFNYEAQPDKSGLPSDRFSAERPEGSISTLTIQRTEQRDSAMYRCASSPVSEQETQYFGPGTRLLVL.

The chain couples TRBV4-3 to TRBJ1-1, with D hard to call. Deletions cut 1 base from V and 2 bases from J, with 8 bases between. The CDR3 consists of 14 residues. Germline loops: CDR1 LGHNA, CDR2 YSLEER. The CDR3 reads CASSQGVFNTEAFF. In nucleotides, the CDR3 is TGCGCCAGCAGCCAAGGAGTATTCAACACTGAAGCTTTCTTT.

The J gene is TRBJ2-3, the V gene TRBV18, with 10 positions matching TRBD2. Looked up from germline, CDR1 is KGHSH and CDR2 is LQKENI. The ends lost 3 bases at V and 2 bases at J; junction bases unmatched: 8. The CDR3 sequence is 17 residues long. The CDR3 DNA reads as TGTGCCAGCTCACCGTTCGCTAGCGGGGGTTCCACAGATACGCAGTATTTT. This gives the protein CASSPFASGGSTDTQYF. Combining the CDR3 with reference TRBV18 and TRBJ2-3 gives the whole variable domain NAGVMQNPRHLVRRRGQEARLRCSPMKGHSHVYWYRQLPEEGLKFMVYLQKENIIDESGMPKERFSAEFPKEGPSILRIQQVVRGDSAAYFCASSPFASGGSTDTQYFGPGTRLTVL.

This chain uses TRBV24-1 with TRBJ2-7; D perhaps matches TRBD1 (6 bases). The V gene lost 5 bases and the J gene lost 4 bases, with 11 bases spanning the gap. This CDR3 contains 13 residues. Germline CDR1 is KGHDR and CDR2 is SFDVKD. The DNA for the CDR3 is TGTGCCACCAGTGTAAACAGGGAGTACGAGCAGTACTTC. As protein: CATSVNREYEQYF.

V usage is TRBV30 and J usage is TRBJ2-1; TRBD2 agrees at 12 bases. After removal of 5 bases from V and 1 base from J, the junction contained 12 bases not matched to a gene. The CDR3 length is 18 residues. The germline gives CDR1 GTSNPN, CDR2 SVGIG (reference sequence). CDR3 sequence reads: CAWRGASGGGPSYNEQFF. DNA for the CDR3: TGTGCCTGGCGAGGGGCTAGCGGGGGGGGCCCATCCTACAATGAGCAGTTCTTC. Full variable domain (rest looked up from reference TRBV30 and TRBJ2-1): SQTIHQWPATLVQPVGSPLSLECTVEGTSNPNLYWYRQAAGRGLQLLFYSVGIGQISSEVPQNLSASRPQDRQFILSSKKLLLSDSGFYLCAWRGASGGGPSYNEQFFGPGTRLTVL.

The V and J genes are TRBV11-2 and TRBJ2-5; TRBD1 is a possible D gene (7 bases). This CDR3 has 16 residues. Germline V gene data show CDR1 as SGHAT and CDR2 as FQNNGV. V lost 5 bases to trimming and J lost 5 bases, with 21 bases between them. The CDR3 DNA reads as TGTGCCAGCAGCCCCAATAGCGGCAGGGGGTCGGAGACCCAGTACTTC. Its translation: CASSPNSGRGSETQYF.

This clone was observed once. The chain employs TRBV9 and TRBJ2-6, with a tentative D call TRBD1 (6 bases). Germline assignment: CDR1 SGDLS and CDR2 YYNGEE. The CDR3 totals 17 residues. The V gene lost 0 bases and the J gene lost 4 bases, with 14 bases spanning the gap. DNA of the CDR3: TGTGCCAGCAGCGTAGTTGCAGGGGCGACCGGGGCCAACGTCCTGACTTTC. Translating gives CASSVVAGATGANVLTF.

The chain joins TRBV19 to TRBJ2-3, with D maybe TRBD2 (7 bases). CDR1 and CDR2 (germline): LNHDA, SQIVND (reference sequence). V dropped 10 bases and J dropped 2 bases, with 25 bases sitting between them. The CDR3 covers 17 residues. The DNA of the CDR3 is TGTGCCACTAGGGGGGGACGCTTGTCCCCGAACACAGATACGCAGTATTTT. It encodes CATRGGRLSPNTDTQYF.

V is TRBV30 and J is TRBJ1-1; 9 nucleotides agree with TRBD1. CDR1 is GTSNPN, CDR2 SVGIG, per germline (reference sequence). Germline trimming cut 2 bases from V and 6 bases from J; bases unmatched to any gene: 13. This CDR3 region has 16 residues. The chain's CDR3 is CAWSFARTGDSAEAFF. DNA of the CDR3: TGTGCCTGGAGTTTTGCCCGGACAGGGGATTCGGCTGAAGCTTTCTTT.

This clone was counted once. The chain combines TRBV15 with TRBJ2-7; 8 bases align to TRBD1. CDR3 length: 14 residues. Germline CDR1 and CDR2: LNHNV and YYDKDF (reference sequence). V lost 4 bases, J lost 3 bases, and 5 bases stayed unmatched. CDR3 in DNA: TGTGCCACCAGCATACGGGACAGGTACTACGAGCAGTACTTC. It is translated as CATSIRDRYYEQYF.

The J gene is TRBJ1-3, the V gene TRBV2; D gene unclear. CDR3 length equals 12 residues. Germline CDR1 is SNHLY and CDR2 is FYNNEI. Deletions cut 6 bases from V and 4 bases from J, with 7 bases between. The CDR3 reads CASRPEGNTIYF. CDR3 nucleotide sequence: TGTGCCAGCAGGCCTGAGGGAAACACCATATATTTT.

In this sample, this clone turned up once. Other DNA sequences in the same sample also yield this CDR3. V gene TRBV12-3 or TRBV12-4 combines with J gene TRBJ2-6; D gene uncertain. This CDR3 has 13 amino acids. V was pared by 8 bases and J by 2 bases, with 7 bases between. CDR3 sequence reads: CASAEAGANVLTF. The CDR3 nucleotides are TGTGCCAGCGCTGAGGCTGGGGCCAACGTCCTGACTTTC.

The rearrangement joins TRBV6-2 or TRBV6-3 to TRBJ1-1; D unresolved. The CDR3 spans 15 residues. Trimming shortened V by 5 bases and J by 0 bases, and 13 bases separated the two germline ends. CDR1 is MNHEY and CDR2 is SVGEGT in the germline V gene. CDR3 protein: CASSLRRDLNTEAFF. The CDR3 region has the DNA TGTGCCAGCAGTCTTCGACGGGATTTGAACACTGAAGCTTTCTTT.

The CDR3 DNA follows: TGCAGCGTCCGGGAGGGAGGGCCTAATGAAAAACTGTTTTTT. Translating it yields CSVREGGPNEKLFF. The rearrangement joins TRBV29-1 to TRBJ1-4; no definite D call. Germline CDR1 SQVTM, CDR2 ANQGSEA. The CDR3 is 14 residues long. Trimming removed 6 bases from V and 3 bases from J, with 14 bases in between.

This clone appeared once. The rearrangement links TRBV2 to TRBJ1-6; no reliable D call. V was clipped by 7 bases and J by 0 bases, with 13 bases between them. The CDR3 totals 16 residues. Germline loops: CDR1 SNHLY, CDR2 FYNNEI. CDR3 DNA: TGTGCCAGCAAGATTGACGGGAGCTCCTATAATTCACCCCTCCACTTT. This translates into CASKIDGSSYNSPLHF.